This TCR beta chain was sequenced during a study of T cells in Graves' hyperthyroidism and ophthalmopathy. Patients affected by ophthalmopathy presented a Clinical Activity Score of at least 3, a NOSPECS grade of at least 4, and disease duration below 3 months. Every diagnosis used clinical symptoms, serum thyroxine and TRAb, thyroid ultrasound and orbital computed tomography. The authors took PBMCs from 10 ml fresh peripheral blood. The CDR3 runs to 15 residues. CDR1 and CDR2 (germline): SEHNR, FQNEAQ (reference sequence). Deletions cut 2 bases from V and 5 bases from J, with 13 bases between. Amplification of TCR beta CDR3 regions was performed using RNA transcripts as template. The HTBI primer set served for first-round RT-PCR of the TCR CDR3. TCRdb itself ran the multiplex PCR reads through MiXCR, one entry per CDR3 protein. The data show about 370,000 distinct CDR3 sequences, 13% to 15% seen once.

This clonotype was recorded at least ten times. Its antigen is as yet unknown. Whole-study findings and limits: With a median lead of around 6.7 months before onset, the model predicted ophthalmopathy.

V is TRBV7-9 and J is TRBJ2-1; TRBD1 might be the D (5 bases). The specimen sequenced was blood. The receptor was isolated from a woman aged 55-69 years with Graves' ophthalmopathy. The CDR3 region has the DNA TGTGCCAGCAGCTTATGGGCGGACATTAACAATGAGCAGTTCTTC. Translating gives CASSLWADINNEQFF. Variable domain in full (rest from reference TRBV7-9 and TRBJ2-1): DTGVSQNPRHKITKRGQNVTFRCDPISEHNRLYWYRQTLGQGPEFLTYFQNEAQLEKSRLLSDRFSAERPKGSFSTLEIQRTEQGDSAMYLCASSLWADINNEQFFGPGTRLTVL.